These 15 T cell receptor beta chains were all obtained from the same sample, sequenced in a study of metastatic and nonmetastatic thyroid tumors. TCRdb reprocessed the PCR reads using MiXCR. The sample contains 11,000 to 15,000 clones, approximately 3.8% of which appear only once. No treatment of any kind had been given to any patient before thyroid surgery. The material sequenced was tumor tissue. All receptors derive from a female donor with papillary thyroid cancer or a benign thyroid nodule (not recorded which). Some clones in this sample may be carry-over from other donors' samples.

This clone came up a few times. The chain employs TRBV20-1 and TRBJ2-7; a possible D gene is TRBD1 (6 bases). Deletions cut 3 bases from V and 4 bases from J, with 13 bases between. The CDR3 extends over 13 amino acids. The germline gives CDR1 DFQATT, CDR2 SNEGSKA (reference sequence). The CDR3 region is CSARDVDRYEQYF. CDR3 in DNA: TGCAGTGCTAGGGACGTCGACAGGTACGAGCAGTACTTC.

The V call is TRBV28, the J call TRBJ1-2, with unresolved D. Trimming cost V 6 bases and J 4 bases, with 15 bases left between them. The CDR3 is made up of 14 amino acids. The germline V gene has CDR1 MDHEN and CDR2 SYDVKM. This CDR3 is CASRPSGLLYGYTF. CDR3 bases: TGTGCCAGCAGACCCTCCGGACTGCTCTATGGCTACACCTTC.

This clone was recorded at least ten times. This chain joins TRBV6-2 or TRBV6-3 and TRBJ2-1, with 9 bases fitting TRBD2. The CDR3 is 16 residues long. CDR1 is MNHEY, CDR2 SVGEGT, per germline. V was clipped by 2 bases and J by 1 base; unmatched bases: 3. The chain's CDR3 is CASSYHAGGSYNEQFF. The CDR3 nucleotides read TGTGCCAGCAGTTACCATGCGGGAGGGTCCTACAATGAGCAGTTCTTC.

This clone was seen a few times. This chain joins TRBV6-2 or TRBV6-3 and TRBJ2-2; D unresolved. Germline V CDR1 and CDR2: MNHEY, SVGEGT. Trimming pared 1 base from V and 4 bases from J, leaving 7 bases between. This CDR3 has 14 amino acids. The DNA for the CDR3 is TGTGCCAGCAGTTACTACGCGTCCACCGGGGAGCTGTTTTTT. Translated, it gives CASSYYASTGELFF.

By frequency in the sample, this clone is large. The chain combines TRBV28 with TRBJ2-7; 10 bases are shared with TRBD1. The V gene end was trimmed by 8 bases and the J gene end by 5 bases; junction bases not matched to a gene: 9. Germline CDR1 is MDHEN and CDR2 is SYDVKM. This CDR3 has 14 amino acids. In DNA, the CDR3 is TGTGCCAGCGCCTTCCGGGACAGGGGCCACGAGCAGTACTTC. This gives the protein CASAFRDRGHEQYF.

This clone has more than one count but fewer than ten. The chain couples TRBV28 to TRBJ2-3; D possibly corresponds to TRBD1 (5 bases). In germline, CDR1 is MDHEN, CDR2 SYDVKM. The V end was cut by 5 bases, the J end by 3 bases, with 18 bases between. The length of the CDR3 is 16 residues. The CDR3 is CASSPGLRGRTDTQYF. The CDR3 nucleotides read TGTGCCAGCAGTCCTGGCCTTAGGGGCAGAACAGATACGCAGTATTTT.

This clone was recorded a few times. One junction end disagrees with the germline gene, perhaps due to a read error. This chain links TRBV19 with TRBJ1-2; 7 bases align to TRBD1. The germline V gene encodes CDR1 LNHDA and CDR2 SQIVND (reference sequence). This CDR3 has 13 residues. CDR3: CASSMGQTYGHTF. DNA of the CDR3: TGTGCCAGTAGTATGGGACAGACCTATGGCCACACCTTC.

V is TRBV6-1 and J is TRBJ1-5; TRBD1 is a possible D gene (5 bases). Trimming removed 4 bases from V and 1 base from J, with 17 bases in between. The CDR3 is 17 amino acids. Germline V CDR1 and CDR2: MNHNS, SASEGT. For the CDR3, the DNA is TGTGCCAGCAGTGGCAAACTTCAGGGAATCAGCAATCAGCCCCAGCATTTT. Translating it yields CASSGKLQGISNQPQHF.

As concerns this clone: Sequence at one end of the junction differs from germline and may be a read error. The chain has TRBV6-1 and TRBJ1-5; no clear D gene. Germline V lookup: CDR1 MNHNS, CDR2 SASEGT. The CDR3 contains 15 residues. In DNA, the CDR3 is TGTGCCAGCAGCTCACGATCCGGTGGCAATCATCCCCAGCATTTT. It translates to CASSSRSGGNHPQHF.

The J gene is TRBJ2-1, the V gene TRBV20-1, with 7 bases aligning to TRBD2. Germline V gene data show CDR1 as DFQATT and CDR2 as SNEGSKA (reference sequence). The junction had 4 bases not matched to a gene; V was cut back by 0 bases and J by 5 bases. The CDR3 runs to 14 residues. The CDR3 reads CSARDQTSDNEQFF. The CDR3 DNA is TGCAGTGCTAGAGACCAAACTAGCGACAATGAGCAGTTCTTC.

The chain couples TRBV30 to TRBJ1-3; D call uncertain. Germline V gene lookup returns CDR1 GTSNPN and CDR2 SVGIG (reference sequence). Trimming shortened V by 4 bases and J by 1 base, and 5 bases separated the two germline ends. CDR3 length equals 12 residues. The CDR3 loop is CAWKRSGNTIYF. Here the CDR3 DNA reads TGTGCCTGGAAAAGATCTGGAAACACCATATATTTT.

In this sample, this clone turned up a few times. The V gene is TRBV5-1, the J gene TRBJ1-1; D gene unclear. Looked up from germline, CDR1 is SGHRS and CDR2 is YFSETQ. Deletions cut 1 base from V and 1 base from J, with 11 bases between. The CDR3 runs 15 residues. CDR3 bases: TGCGCCAGCAGCTTGTTGGGCGAGCCGAACACTGAAGCTTTCTTT. Translation: CASSLLGEPNTEAFF.

This clone was counted a few times. V gene TRBV20-1 combines with J gene TRBJ2-6, with D possibly TRBD1 on 7 matching bases. Trimming shortened V by 1 base and J by 2 bases, and 15 bases separated the two germline ends. The CDR3 is 17 residues long. Per the germline V gene, CDR1 is DFQATT and CDR2 is SNEGSKA (reference sequence). The CDR3 here is CSARVAGGLAGANVLTF. The CDR3 DNA follows: TGCAGTGCTAGAGTTGCAGGGGGACTGGCTGGGGCCAACGTCCTGACTTTC.

The rearrangement links TRBV28 to TRBJ1-3; D is possibly TRBD1 (6 bases). Germline V gene data show CDR1 as MDHEN and CDR2 as SYDVKM. The CDR3 totals 15 residues. Deletions cut 6 bases from V and 2 bases from J, with 14 bases between. CDR3 residues: CASRRDITPGNTIYF. In DNA, the CDR3 is TGTGCCAGCAGAAGGGACATAACGCCTGGAAACACCATATATTTT. The full variable domain, completed using reference TRBV28 and TRBJ1-3, is DVKVTQSSRYLVKRTGEKVFLECVQDMDHENMFWYRQDPGLGLRLIYFSYDVKMKEKGDIPEGYSVSREKKERFSLILESASTNQTSMYLCASRRDITPGNTIYFGEGSWLTVV.

Comments on this clone: Other nucleotide sequences in the sample specify the same CDR3. The chain links TRBV6-1 to TRBJ2-1; D is unresolved. The CDR3 is made up of 12 amino acids. Trimming removed 2 bases at V and 8 bases at J, with 7 bases between. Germline V gene data show CDR1 as MNHNS and CDR2 as SASEGT. CDR3 sequence reads: CASSEIVDEQFF. The DNA for the CDR3 is TGTGCCAGCAGTGAAATCGTTGATGAGCAGTTCTTC.